This TCR beta chain comes out of a study of neurological immune-mediated disorders. Study-wide points: Repertoires from 18 of 34 multiple sclerosis patients grouped phylogenetically into a related-CDR3 cluster, suggesting a possible signature. Multiple sclerosis was found to have the least TCR clonal expansion, below healthy controls, and HTLV-1-associated myelopathy the most.

MiXCR was run by TCRdb on the 5' RACE reads, yielding one entry per CDR3 protein. The sample has some 38,000 distinct CDR3 sequences; 3% to 4% are singletons. Many counts were recorded for this clonotype. What it binds is not known. Germline values: CDR1 MNHEY, CDR2 SVGAGI. This CDR3 is built from 15 residues. Between the trimmed V and J ends, which lost 2 bases and 3 bases, there was a span of 13 bases. Unsorted libraries were generated from 2 million PBMCs. These cells had been stored in RNAlater at -80 C. The J gene is TRBJ1-1, the V gene TRBV6-5; possibly TRBD1 for D (5 bases). Source material: PBMCs. This TCR came from a man aged 30 to 39 with multiple sclerosis. The CDR3 nucleotides are TGTGCCAGCAGTTACAGTCGTTCGGGGGACACTGAAGCTTTCTTT. Translated: CASSYSRSGDTEAFF.